Presented here are 15 T cell receptor beta chains from one specimen sequenced in a study of T-cell reconstitution after alpha-beta-depleted transplantation in children. Preparation of the TCRbeta library was carried out with unique molecular identifiers. MiXCR, applied by TCRdb to the PCR reads, yields one record per CDR3 protein. The table lists about 420,000 distinct CDR3 sequences, under 13% of them singletons. Sequencing used PBMCs from the stem cell graft donor, obtained from the stem cell graft. The receptors were gathered from a human donor who donated a stem cell graft to a child with acute myeloid leukemia.

This CDR3 is CASSHAVRALQETQYF. CDR3 sequence (DNA): TGTGCCAGCAGCCACGCGGTCCGGGCGCTCCAAGAGACCCAGTACTTC. The V and J genes are TRBV7-9 and TRBJ2-5; D is unclear. From germline, CDR1 is SEHNR and CDR2 FQNEAQ (reference sequence). The V end was cut by 5 bases, the J end by 1 base, with 17 bases between. There are 16 residues in the CDR3. Full variable domain (remainder filled in from reference TRBV7-9 and TRBJ2-5): DTGVSQNPRHKITKRGQNVTFRCDPISEHNRLYWYRQTLGQGPEFLTYFQNEAQLEKSRLLSDRFSAERPKGSFSTLEIQRTEQGDSAMYLCASSHAVRALQETQYFGPGTRLLVL.

This clonotype has more than one count but fewer than ten. This chain connects TRBV12-3 or TRBV12-4 to TRBJ2-7; D possibly corresponds to TRBD1 (5 bases). The V end was cut by 3 bases, the J end by 2 bases, with 8 bases between. The CDR3 totals 13 residues. The CDR3 nucleotides read TGTGCCAGCAGTTTTGACAGCGCCTACGAGCAGTACTTC. This codes for CASSFDSAYEQYF.

This clonotype has at least ten counts. V gene TRBV20-1 combines with J gene TRBJ2-3, with 7 bases fitting TRBD2. Trimming at V came to 0 bases and at J to 2 bases, leaving 8 bases not matched to a gene. The germline V gene has CDR1 DFQATT and CDR2 SNEGSKA (reference sequence). This CDR3 region has 16 residues. The CDR3 nucleotides read TGCAGTGCTAGAGATCCCAGCGGGAAAAACACAGATACGCAGTATTTT. Translation: CSARDPSGKNTDTQYF.

The V gene is TRBV30, the J gene TRBJ1-2, with a possible D match to TRBD1 (5 bases). Germline values: CDR1 GTSNPN, CDR2 SVGIG (reference sequence). The CDR3 covers 15 residues. Trimming shortened V by 3 bases and J by 7 bases, and 21 bases separated the two germline ends. The CDR3 is CAWSLLQRGWGGYTF. The CDR3 bases are TGTGCCTGGAGCTTACTACAGAGGGGATGGGGTGGCTACACCTTC.

This clonotype was seen more than once but under ten times. The chain links TRBV7-2 to TRBJ2-7; D gene ambiguous. Germline CDR1 and CDR2: SGHTA and FQGNSA. This CDR3 is 14 amino acids long. V was trimmed by 1 base and J by 0 bases, leaving 7 bases between them. For the CDR3, the DNA is TGTGCCAGCAGCTTAGGGCCTCACTCCTACGAGCAGTACTTC. Protein sequence: CASSLGPHSYEQYF.

The V gene is TRBV4-1, the J gene TRBJ1-2, with D hard to call. The V gene's germline CDR1 is MGHRA and CDR2 YSYEKL. Trimming took 1 base from V and 0 from J, leaving 12 bases between them. There are 16 residues in the CDR3. CDR3 DNA sequence: TGCGCCAGCAGCCAAGGGTTAGGCCGGGCTAACTATGGCTACACCTTC. Protein: CASSQGLGRANYGYTF.

This clonotype was seen a few times. The chain couples TRBV5-1 to TRBJ2-3; D perhaps matches TRBD1 (7 bases). The CDR3 consists of 17 residues. The germline V gene encodes CDR1 SGHRS and CDR2 YFSETQ. V was cut by 4 bases and J by 0 bases, with 18 bases left in between. The CDR3 DNA sequence: TGCGCCAGCAGCGGCGGGGACAGAAGGGCTAGCACAGATACGCAGTATTTT. It is translated as CASSGGDRRASTDTQYF.

This clonotype was detected only a few times. This chain links TRBV9 with TRBJ1-2; 9 bases agree with TRBD1. CDR1 is SGDLS and CDR2 is YYNGEE in the germline V gene. Trimming cost V 6 bases and J 8 bases; bases outside gene matches: 14. CDR3 length equals 15 residues. CDR3 residues: CASTGTGTGSRGYTF. CDR3 DNA sequence: TGTGCCAGCACCGGAACCGGGACAGGGTCGCGGGGCTACACCTTC. The whole variable domain, remainder taken from reference TRBV9 and TRBJ1-2, is DSGVTQTPKHLITATGQRVTLRCSPRSGDLSVYWYQQSLDQGLQFLIQYYNGEERAKGNILERFSAQQFPDLHSELNLSSLELGDSALYFCASTGTGTGSRGYTFGSGTRLTVV.

In this sample, this clonotype turned up many times. The J gene is TRBJ2-3, the V gene TRBV10-3; TRBD2 matches 10 bases. The V and J ends lost 4 bases and 4 bases, in that order; junction bases with no gene match: 5. The CDR3 is made up of 15 amino acids. Per the germline V gene, CDR1 is ENHRY and CDR2 is SYGVKD. The CDR3 coding sequence is TGTGCCATCAGTGGGGCTAGCGGGAGCGCAGATACGCAGTATTTT. It specifies CAISGASGSADTQYF.

CDR3 DNA sequence: TGTGCCAGCAGCCGGACAGGGGCGGGCACTGAAGCTTTCTTT. Translated, it gives CASSRTGAGTEAFF. The chain combines TRBV4-2 with TRBJ1-1, with 9 bases identical to TRBD1. The CDR3 spans 14 residues. Germline trimming cut 4 bases from V and 4 bases from J; bases unmatched to any gene: 4. Germline values: CDR1 LGHNA, CDR2 YNFKEQ.

This clonotype was observed many times. This chain connects TRBV20-1 to TRBJ1-5; D unclear. V was clipped by 3 bases and J by 4 bases, with 13 bases between them. Germline V lookup: CDR1 DFQATT, CDR2 SNEGSKA (reference sequence). This CDR3 is 14 amino acids long. Here the CDR3 reads CSASLARINQPQHF. CDR3 nucleotides: TGCAGTGCTAGCCTCGCCAGGATTAATCAGCCCCAGCATTTT.

This clonotype was recorded many times. This chain joins TRBV19 and TRBJ2-5; 7 bases align to TRBD1. This CDR3 comprises 14 residues. Germline lookup yields CDR1 LNHDA and CDR2 SQIVND (reference sequence). Trimming took 6 bases from V and 0 from J; bases not matched to a gene: 4. CDR3 in DNA: TGTGCCAGTAGCCCGGGACAGAACCAAGAGACCCAGTACTTC. Translating gives CASSPGQNQETQYF.

There are many counts of this clonotype. The rearrangement links TRBV10-3 to TRBJ2-3; D might be TRBD2 (5 bases). This CDR3 is built from 12 residues. The V end lost 7 bases, the J end lost 2 bases, and 7 bases lay between the germline ends. Germline values: CDR1 ENHRY, CDR2 SYGVKD. The DNA for the CDR3 is TGTGCCATCAAACGGGACACAGATACGCAGTATTTT. Its protein is CAIKRDTDTQYF.

This clonotype was seen many times. The rearrangement links TRBV25-1 to TRBJ2-1, with TRBD2 matching over 10 bases. Looked up from germline, CDR1 is MGHDK and CDR2 is SYGVNS. This CDR3 contains 14 residues. V gave up 6 bases and J gave up 9 bases; unmatched junction bases: 8. CDR3 nucleotides: TGTGCCAGCAGCGCTGGGACTAGCGCAAGTGAGCAGTTCTTC. Residues: CASSAGTSASEQFF. Full variable domain (rest looked up from reference TRBV25-1 and TRBJ2-1): EADIYQTPRYLVIGTGKKITLECSQTMGHDKMYWYQQDPGMELHLIHYSYGVNSTEKGDLSSESTVSRIRTEHFPLTLESARPSHTSQYLCASSAGTSASEQFFGPGTRLTVL.

There are many counts of this clonotype. The chain combines TRBV7-2 with TRBJ2-1; perhaps TRBD2 as D (7 bases). Looked up from germline, CDR1 is SGHTA and CDR2 is FQGNSA. Trimming removed 1 base at V and 6 bases at J, with 19 bases between. This CDR3 has 17 amino acids. The DNA of the CDR3 is TGTGCCAGCAGCTTAGGGGGGGGGACAAGAGCCCTCAATGAGCAGTTCTTC. It yields the protein CASSLGGGTRALNEQFF.